This T cell receptor (beta chain) emerged from a study of shared clonotypes between healthy human individuals. Looking at the study overall: Plates per donor: three CD4 naive, three CD4 memory, two CD8 naive, one CD8 memory. Study findings and constraints: Sequencing depth was expected to influence donor clonotype sharing.

Original handling: As immunoSEQ supplied junction-only sequences (without quality scores), filtering differed. Profiling relied on immunoSEQ multiplex PCR, and the TCRdb table lists in-frame clones only, not all of them. V, J and clone size are taken as reported in that table, and D and trimming were inferred from the DNA itself. The sample carries around 1.9 million clones, about 92% recorded once. Regarding this clone: Its antigen is not known.

Positive CCR7 selection of CD45RO-negative cells yielded the naive CD8 cells, and terminally differentiated effector memory CD45RA+ cells were excluded. Among the donors, all were Caucasian adults who lived in Nashville, Tennessee. In germline, CDR1 is LNHDA, CDR2 SQIVND (reference sequence). J lost 8 bases, V lost 7 bases, and 7 bases had no gene match. The CDR3 is 12 amino acids. Sequencing was performed on naive CD8+ T cells from PBMCs. The clonotype originates from a man between 18 and 35 years old in good health. Some clones in this sample may be carry-over from other donors' samples. The chain employs TRBV19 and TRBJ1-2; TRBD1 matches 7 bases. This CDR3 reads CASNGQGQGYTF. In DNA form, the CDR3 reads TGTGCCAGTAATGGGCAGGGACAGGGCTACACCTTC. Looking up the rest from reference TRBV19 and TRBJ1-2 gives the full variable domain: DGGITQSPKYLFRKEGQNVTLSCEQNLNHDAMYWYRQDPGQGLRLIYYSQIVNDFQKGDIAEGYSVSREKKESFPLTVTSAQKNPTAFYLCASNGQGQGYTFGSGTRLTVV.